This is a list of T cell receptor beta chains from one sample in a study of blood T cell repertoires in COVID-19. Using immunoSEQ multiplex PCR, the repertoire was profiled, and TCRdb retains in-frame clones only, with some absent. The table lists 150,000 or so clones, around 84% of them singletons. Sequenced input: peripheral blood. Receptors were obtained from a man aged 80 or over with acute or convalescent COVID-19. Both conserved end residues are part of each CDR3. Fields, in order: J gene, D gene, clone size, V gene, CDR3 DNA, CDR3 protein. D genes are given only for firm matches. Some rows have no size entry. The others give once, few or many, or a class for an expanded clone.

j_gene: TRBJ2-3; d_gene: TRBD1; abundance: -; v_gene: TRBV12-3/TRBV12-4; CDR3nt: TGTGCCAGCAGATCGACAGGGACAGATACGCAGTATTTT; CDR3aa: CASRSTGTDTQYF
j_gene: TRBJ2-5; d_gene: TRBD2; abundance: -; v_gene: TRBV7-2; CDR3nt: TGTGCCAGCAGACTAGCGGTGGGGACCCAGTACTTC; CDR3aa: CASRLAVGTQYF
j_gene: TRBJ1-5; d_gene: TRBD1; abundance: many; v_gene: TRBV6-5; CDR3nt: TGTGCCAGCAGCGGACAGGGGTTTAGCAATCAGCCCCAGCATTTT; CDR3aa: CASSGQGFSNQPQHF
j_gene: TRBJ1-4; d_gene: TRBD1; abundance: -; v_gene: TRBV6-1; CDR3nt: TGTGCCAGCAGTGGGGGCACAGGGGGCCGGTATGAAAAACTGTTTTTT; CDR3aa: CASSGGTGGRYEKLFF
j_gene: TRBJ2-3; d_gene: -; abundance: -; v_gene: TRBV5-6; CDR3nt: TGTGCCAGCAGCCACAGGGATACGCAGTATTTT; CDR3aa: CASSHRDTQYF
j_gene: TRBJ1-2; d_gene: -; abundance: -; v_gene: TRBV5-4; CDR3nt: TGTGCCAGCAGCTACACAAGGGAGGATGGCTACACCTTC; CDR3aa: CASSYTREDGYTF
j_gene: TRBJ2-3; d_gene: TRBD2; abundance: -; v_gene: TRBV5-4; CDR3nt: TGTGCCAGCAGCCCGGAACTAGCGGGGAGCACAGATACGCAGTATTTT; CDR3aa: CASSPELAGSTDTQYF
j_gene: TRBJ1-2; d_gene: -; abundance: many; v_gene: TRBV7-8; CDR3nt: TGTGCCAGCAGCCTCAACAGGGAACCATATGGCTACACCTTC; CDR3aa: CASSLNREPYGYTF
j_gene: TRBJ1-2; d_gene: -; abundance: -; v_gene: TRBV30; CDR3nt: TGTGCCGGTGCAGGGTCGCTGGACTATGGCTACACCTTC; CDR3aa: CAGAGSLDYGYTF
j_gene: TRBJ2-6; d_gene: -; abundance: -; v_gene: TRBV30; CDR3nt: TGTGCCTGGACCCGGACAGCCCCGGCCAACGTCCTGACTTTC; CDR3aa: CAWTRTAPANVLTF
j_gene: TRBJ1-1; d_gene: -; abundance: -; v_gene: TRBV11-2; CDR3nt: TGTGCCAGCAGCCTTCGGGGACAACTGCTACAGGTGCGCACTGAAGCTTTCTTT; CDR3aa: CASSLRGQLLQVRTEAFF
j_gene: TRBJ2-2; d_gene: TRBD1; abundance: -; v_gene: TRBV7-9; CDR3nt: TGTGCCAGCAGCTTCGGACAGGGGGGAAACACCGGGGAGCTGTTTTTT; CDR3aa: CASSFGQGGNTGELFF
j_gene: TRBJ2-5; d_gene: -; abundance: once; v_gene: TRBV20-1; CDR3nt: TGCAGTAACGAGCTCCAAGAGACCCAGTACTTC; CDR3aa: CSNELQETQYF
j_gene: TRBJ2-5; d_gene: -; abundance: -; v_gene: TRBV7-3; CDR3nt: TGTGCCAGCAGCTCTAGGGGTGGTCACGGGCAAGAGACCCAGTACTTC; CDR3aa: CASSSRGGHGQETQYF
j_gene: TRBJ2-1; d_gene: -; abundance: -; v_gene: TRBV6-5; CDR3nt: TGTGCCAGCCTCGAGCGACGGGGCTACAATGAGCAGTTCTTC; CDR3aa: CASLERRGYNEQFF
j_gene: TRBJ2-3; d_gene: TRBD1; abundance: -; v_gene: TRBV11-3; CDR3nt: TGTGCCAGCAGCTTACTCGGCGGACAGGGGGCAACAGATACGCAGTATTTT; CDR3aa: CASSLLGGQGATDTQYF
j_gene: TRBJ2-3; d_gene: TRBD2; abundance: -; v_gene: TRBV7-2; CDR3nt: TGTGCCAGCAGCTTCAGACTAGCGGGGCGGTTAGATACGCAGTATTTT; CDR3aa: CASSFRLAGRLDTQYF
j_gene: TRBJ1-1; d_gene: -; abundance: -; v_gene: TRBV2; CDR3nt: TGTGCCAGCAGTGAACAGGGGAACACTGAAGCTTTCTTT; CDR3aa: CASSEQGNTEAFF
j_gene: TRBJ2-2; d_gene: -; abundance: -; v_gene: TRBV3-1/TRBV3-2; CDR3nt: TGTGCCAGCAGCCAGAAACAGTTCACCGGGGAGCTGTTTTTT; CDR3aa: CASSQKQFTGELFF
j_gene: TRBJ1-5; d_gene: TRBD1; abundance: -; v_gene: TRBV3-1/TRBV3-2; CDR3nt: TGTGCCAGCAGCGGCGGACAGGGTTTAATTCAGCCCCAGCATTTT; CDR3aa: CASSGGQGLIQPQHF